A single sample gave rise to the 18 T cell receptor beta chains below, sequenced in a study of T cells of healthy individuals. Each CDR3 protein gets one entry after TCRdb re-called the 5' RACE reads with MiXCR. The sample consists of more than 85,000 distinct CDR3 sequences, about 16% of them appearing once. The receptors originated from a human donor in good health.

This clonotype was counted many times. CDR3 residues: CASSLGQDLYEQYF. CDR3 nucleotide sequence: TGCGCCAGCAGCTTGGGGCAGGATCTCTACGAGCAGTACTTC. The genes are TRBV5-1 and TRBJ2-7; unclear D gene. CDR1 SGHRS and CDR2 YFSETQ come from the germline V gene. The CDR3 has 14 residues. Trimming took 0 bases from V and 3 from J, leaving 10 bases between them.

The sample holds many counts of this clonotype. The rearrangement joins TRBV29-1 to TRBJ1-5; weak D call: TRBD1 (6 bases). The CDR3 runs 13 residues. CDR1 SQVTM and CDR2 ANQGSEA come from the germline V gene. The V and J ends lost 4 bases and 9 bases respectively, with 16 bases between them. As DNA, the CDR3 is TGCAGCGTTGGATCAGGGGAGGATGGGCCCCAGCATTTT. This sequence encodes CSVGSGEDGPQHF. The variable domain in full, completed from reference TRBV29-1 and TRBJ1-5, reads SAVISQKPSRDICQRGTSLTIQCQVDSQVTMMFWYRQQPGQSLTLIATANQGSEATYESGFVIDKFPISRPNLTFSTLTVSNMSPEDSSIYLCSVGSGEDGPQHFGDGTRLSIL.

The V call is TRBV6-2 or TRBV6-3, the J call TRBJ2-1, with 14 bases identical to TRBD2. Germline values: CDR1 MNHEY, CDR2 SVGEGT. V lost 2 bases, J lost 9 bases, and 3 bases stayed unmatched. The CDR3 spans 15 residues. CDR3 bases: TGTGCCAGCAGTTACGGGACTAGCGGGAGTAGTGAGCAGTTCTTC. Translating it yields CASSYGTSGSSEQFF.

V and J are TRBV10-3 and TRBJ1-4; tentatively, D is TRBD1 (5 bases). The CDR3 contains 15 residues. Germline CDR1 reads ENHRY; CDR2 reads SYGVKD. Trimming took off 0 bases at V and 8 bases at J, with 13 bases between the two ends. The chain's CDR3 is CAISESSAGSEKLFF. DNA of the CDR3: TGTGCCATCAGTGAGTCGTCGGCAGGGAGCGAAAAACTGTTTTTT.

This clonotype came up a few times. This sequence joins TRBV5-1 and TRBJ1-1; D ambiguous. Trimming left V 1 base short and J 1 base short, with 8 bases between. The CDR3 consists of 14 residues. The germline CDR1 and CDR2 sequences are SGHRS and YFSETQ. The CDR3 DNA follows: TGCGCCAGCAGCTTGCTATCGCAGAACACTGAAGCTTTCTTT. It is translated as CASSLLSQNTEAFF.

Only a few counts were recorded for this clonotype. This sequence joins TRBV4-3 and TRBJ2-2; D is undetermined. The V gene lost 0 bases and the J gene lost 7 bases, with 3 bases spanning the gap. The CDR3 contains 12 residues. Germline loops: CDR1 LGHNA, CDR2 YSLEER. This chain's CDR3 is CASSQEFGELFF. CDR3 nucleotides: TGCGCCAGCAGCCAAGAGTTCGGGGAGCTGTTTTTT.

This sequence joins TRBV7-2 and TRBJ1-5; D remains unclear. Trimming stripped 5 bases from V and 0 bases from J, with 11 bases between. The CDR3 is 15 residues long. Germline assignment: CDR1 SGHTA and CDR2 FQGNSA. CDR3 protein: CASSPPGTSNQPQHF. CDR3 bases: TGTGCCAGCAGCCCCCCCGGCACTAGCAATCAGCCCCAGCATTTT.

This chain connects TRBV12-3 or TRBV12-4 to TRBJ2-3; 12 nucleotides align to TRBD2. This CDR3 region has 15 residues. V shed 6 bases and J 7 bases; nucleotides not matched to a gene: 8. CDR3 DNA sequence: TGTGCCAGCAGCATGACTAGCGGGGGACGAAATACGCAGTATTTT. Its protein is CASSMTSGGRNTQYF.

The sample holds a few counts of this clonotype. The genes are TRBV18 and TRBJ2-7, with D possibly TRBD1 on 5 matching bases. The CDR3 has 15 residues. Germline V gene sequence: CDR1 KGHSH, CDR2 LQKENI. V was shortened by 0 bases and J by 0 bases, with 9 bases between the two germline ends. CDR3 coding DNA: TGTGCCAGCTCACCACCTGCAGGGTCCTCCTACGAGCAGTACTTC. Encoded protein: CASSPPAGSSYEQYF.

The genes are TRBV5-1 and TRBJ2-5, with D perhaps matching TRBD1 or TRBD2 (5 bases each). Trimming removed 4 bases from V and 1 base from J, with 14 bases in between. Germline V gene sequence: CDR1 SGHRS, CDR2 YFSETQ. CDR3 length equals 15 residues. In DNA, the CDR3 is TGCGCCAGCAGCCGACCTACGGGGCCCCAAGAGACCCAGTACTTC. Translated: CASSRPTGPQETQYF. The full variable domain, rest sourced from reference TRBV5-1 and TRBJ2-5, is KAGVTQTPRYLIKTRGQQVTLSCSPISGHRSVSWYQQTPGQGLQFLFEYFSETQRNKGNFPGRFSGRQFSNSRSEMNVSTLELGDSALYLCASSRPTGPQETQYFGPGTRLLVL.

This clonotype was observed many times. J is TRBJ2-5 and V is TRBV7-9; no definite D call. Per the germline V gene, CDR1 is SEHNR and CDR2 is FQNEAQ (reference sequence). V lost 1 base and J 1 base, leaving 7 bases between the germline ends. The CDR3 runs to 14 residues. The CDR3 bases are TGTGCCAGCAGCTTAGTAGGCTTCCAAGAGACCCAGTACTTC. Translating gives CASSLVGFQETQYF.

The chain carries TRBV27 and TRBJ1-5; D may be TRBD1 (5 bases). The CDR3 length is 15 residues. Germline values: CDR1 MNHEY, CDR2 SMNVEV (reference sequence). V lost 1 base and J lost 4, with 11 bases in between. The CDR3 reads CASSLLWGGNQPQHF. The CDR3 nucleotides are TGTGCCAGCAGTTTATTGTGGGGCGGAAATCAGCCCCAGCATTTT.

This clonotype has just a few counts. The chain joins TRBV21-1 to TRBJ2-7; the table names TRBD2, a call not compared with the DNA. TRBV21-1 is tagged as a pseudogene. This CDR3 has 16 residues. CDR3 region: CASSKSPSLRTYEQYF. For the CDR3, the DNA is TGTGCCAGCAGCAAATCCCCCTCCCTCAGGACCTACGAGCAGTACTTC.

Only a few counts were recorded for this clonotype. This chain uses TRBV9 with TRBJ1-1; TRBD1 might be the D (6 bases). The CDR3 is 12 residues long. Germline V CDR1 and CDR2: SGDLS, YYNGEE. The V end was cut by 0 bases, the J end by 10 bases, with 10 bases between. CDR3 sequence reads: CASSVGGGVAFF. CDR3 nucleotide sequence: TGTGCCAGCAGCGTAGGAGGGGGGGTAGCTTTCTTT.

This clonotype has ten or more counts. The genes are TRBV29-1 and TRBJ1-1; D not certain. Trimming removed 5 bases at V and 2 bases at J, with 12 bases between. The V gene's germline CDR1 is SQVTM and CDR2 ANQGSEA. This CDR3 is 13 amino acids long. In DNA form, the CDR3 reads TGCAGCGTTTTGGGTCGGACCAACACTGAAGCTTTCTTT. Its translation is CSVLGRTNTEAFF.

This clonotype was counted between two and nine times. This sequence joins TRBV7-9 and TRBJ2-1; 7 bases match TRBD2. The CDR3 loop spans 16 amino acids. Germline V gene lookup returns CDR1 SEHNR and CDR2 FQNEAQ (reference sequence). V lost 2 bases to trimming and J lost 6 bases; unmatched junction nucleotides: 10. The CDR3 is CASSLSAAPGGNEQFF. CDR3 bases: TGTGCCAGCAGCTTATCGGCGGCTCCGGGAGGCAATGAGCAGTTCTTC.

This clonotype was seen at least ten times. V is TRBV15 and J is TRBJ2-3; possible D gene TRBD2, 6 bases. Trimming stripped 3 bases from V and 1 base from J, with 11 bases between. The V gene's germline CDR1 is LNHNV and CDR2 YYDKDF (reference sequence). This CDR3 has 15 amino acids. This CDR3 is CATSSETGGTDTQYF. The CDR3 nucleotides are TGTGCCACCAGCAGTGAGACGGGGGGCACAGATACGCAGTATTTT.

This clonotype was recorded many times. V is TRBV27 and J is TRBJ2-4; D may be TRBD1 or TRBD2 (5 bases each). The V gene's germline CDR1 is MNHEY and CDR2 SMNVEV (reference sequence). The CDR3 has 17 amino acids. Between the trimmed V and J ends, which lost 4 bases and 0 bases, there was a span of 16 bases. The CDR3 here is CASSSGRHTLAKNIQYF. CDR3 bases: TGTGCCAGCAGTTCGGGACGCCACACACTAGCCAAAAACATTCAGTACTTC.